The following is a TCR beta chain sequence with its context. The target antigen is unknown. The V gene's germline CDR1 is LGHNA and CDR2 YSLEER. The CDR3 is 12 residues long. V was trimmed by 5 bases and J by 7 bases, leaving 8 bases between them. All donors participated as healthy donors of bone marrow. It was with 60 Vbeta and 13 Jbeta primers that the PCR ran. This table comes from immunoSEQ multiplex PCR, and its TCRdb copy is limited to in-frame clones, with some not included. The sample carries fewer than 250,000 clones, over 75% recorded once. This specimen belongs to a study of cytomegalovirus exposure and HLA in healthy donors. Study-wide results and caveats: More clonal expansion characterized HLA-associated TCR beta chains than equally common others in a later analysis. Reportedly, cytomegalovirus status was diagnosed with high sensitivity and specificity.

Sequencing input: PBMCs. This sequence originates from a human donor in good health. The chain has TRBV4-3 and TRBJ2-2; D remains unclear. CDR3 coding DNA: TGCGCCAGCAGCACCCCCAGCGGGGAGCTGTTTTTT. Its translation is CASSTPSGELFF.